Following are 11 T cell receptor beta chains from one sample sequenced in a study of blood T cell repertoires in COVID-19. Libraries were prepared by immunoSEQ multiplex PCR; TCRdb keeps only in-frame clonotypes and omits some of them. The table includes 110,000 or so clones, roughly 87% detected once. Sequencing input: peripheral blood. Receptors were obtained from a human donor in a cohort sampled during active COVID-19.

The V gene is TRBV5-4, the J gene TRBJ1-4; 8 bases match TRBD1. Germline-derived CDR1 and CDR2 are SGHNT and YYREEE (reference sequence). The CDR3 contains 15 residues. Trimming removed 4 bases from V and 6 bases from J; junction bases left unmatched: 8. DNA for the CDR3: TGTGCCAGCAGCACGGAGCAGGGGGCGGATGAAAAACTGTTTTTT. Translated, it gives CASSTEQGADEKLFF.

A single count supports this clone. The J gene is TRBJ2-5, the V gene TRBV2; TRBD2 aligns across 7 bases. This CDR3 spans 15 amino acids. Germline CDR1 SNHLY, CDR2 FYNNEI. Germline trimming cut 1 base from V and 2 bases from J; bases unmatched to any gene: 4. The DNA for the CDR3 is TGTGCCAGCAGTGAAGAGGCGGGAGAGCAAGAGACCCAGTACTTC. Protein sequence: CASSEEAGEQETQYF.

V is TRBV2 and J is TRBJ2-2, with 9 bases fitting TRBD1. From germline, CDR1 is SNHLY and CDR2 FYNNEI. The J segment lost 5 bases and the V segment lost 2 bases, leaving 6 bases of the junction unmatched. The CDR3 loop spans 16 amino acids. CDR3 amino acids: CASSEPGQGSTGELFF. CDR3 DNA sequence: TGTGCCAGCAGTGAACCCGGACAGGGGAGTACCGGGGAGCTGTTTTTT.

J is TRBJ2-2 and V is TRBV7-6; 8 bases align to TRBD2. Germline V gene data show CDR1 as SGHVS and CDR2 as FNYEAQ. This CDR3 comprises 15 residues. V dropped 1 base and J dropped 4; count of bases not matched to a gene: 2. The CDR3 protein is CASSLELAVTGELFF. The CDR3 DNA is TGTGCCAGCAGCTTAGAACTAGCGGTCACCGGGGAGCTGTTTTTT.

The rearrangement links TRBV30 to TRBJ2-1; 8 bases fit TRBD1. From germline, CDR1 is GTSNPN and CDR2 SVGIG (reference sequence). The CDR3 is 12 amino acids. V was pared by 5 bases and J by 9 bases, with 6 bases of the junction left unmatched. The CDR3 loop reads CAWATGVGEQFF. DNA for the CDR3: TGTGCCTGGGCGACAGGGGTCGGTGAGCAGTTCTTC.

As DNA, the CDR3 is TGTGCCAGCAGCCAAGATCCTAGCGGTTCTTTTGAAGCTTTCTTT. This codes for CASSQDPSGSFEAFF. This chain joins TRBV3-1 (or the pseudogene TRBV3-2) and TRBJ1-1; D remains unclear. The V gene's germline CDR1 is LGHDT and CDR2 YNNKEL (reference sequence). Between the trimmed V and J ends, which lost 0 bases and 7 bases, there was a span of 15 bases. The CDR3 contains 15 residues.

CDR3: CASSDRDSGWYGYTF. Written as DNA, the CDR3 is TGTGCCAGCAGCGACCGGGACAGTGGTTGGTATGGCTACACCTTC. This sequence joins TRBV5-6 and TRBJ1-2; 7 bases match TRBD1. CDR1 SGHDT and CDR2 YYEEEE come from the germline V gene. After removal of 4 bases from V and 5 bases from J, the junction contained 11 bases not matched to a gene. The CDR3 runs to 15 residues.

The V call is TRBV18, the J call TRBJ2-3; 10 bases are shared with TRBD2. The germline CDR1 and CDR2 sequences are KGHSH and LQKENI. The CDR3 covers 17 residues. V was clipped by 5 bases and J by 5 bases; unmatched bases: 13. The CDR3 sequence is CASSAEREGPQGDTQYF. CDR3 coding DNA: TGTGCCAGCTCAGCTGAGCGGGAGGGCCCTCAGGGAGATACGCAGTATTTT.

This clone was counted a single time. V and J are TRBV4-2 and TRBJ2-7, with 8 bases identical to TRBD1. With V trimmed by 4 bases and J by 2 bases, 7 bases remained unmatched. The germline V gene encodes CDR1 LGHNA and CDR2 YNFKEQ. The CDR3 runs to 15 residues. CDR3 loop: CASSRTGIDTYEQYF. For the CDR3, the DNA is TGTGCCAGCAGCCGGACAGGGATCGACACCTACGAGCAGTACTTC.

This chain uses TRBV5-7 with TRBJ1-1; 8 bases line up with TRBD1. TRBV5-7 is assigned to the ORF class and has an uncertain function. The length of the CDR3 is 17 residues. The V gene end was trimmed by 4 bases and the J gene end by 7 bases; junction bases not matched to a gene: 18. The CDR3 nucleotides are TGTGCCAGCAGCATTCCACAGGGGGATGGGGCCCGCGGTGAAGCTTTCTTT. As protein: CASSIPQGDGARGEAFF.

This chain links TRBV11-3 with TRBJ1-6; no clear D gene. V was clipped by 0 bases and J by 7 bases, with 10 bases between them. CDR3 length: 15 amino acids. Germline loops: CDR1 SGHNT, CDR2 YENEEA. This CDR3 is CASSLEQTKNSPLHF. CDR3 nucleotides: TGTGCCAGCAGCTTAGAACAGACAAAAAATTCACCCCTCCACTTT.